The clone carrying this T cell receptor (beta chain) was counted only a few times. Its antigen remains unidentified. Patients having uncontrolled infection, another autoimmune disease, pregnancy or lactation were not included. It was RNA transcripts that yielded the amplified TCR beta CDR3 regions. A set of HTBI primers served as the primers for a first-round RT-PCR of the TCR CDR3. TCRdb re-analysed the multiplex PCR reads in MiXCR, keeping a single row per CDR3 protein. The sample contains a few hundred thousand distinct CDR3 sequences, more than 15% of which appear only once. The data were obtained in a study of T cells in Graves' hyperthyroidism and ophthalmopathy. Findings and caveats of the study: The model made its ophthalmopathy prediction, and onset followed a median approximately 6.5 months later.

This CDR3 is 11 amino acids long. V shed 5 bases and J shed 7 bases, with 6 bases lying between them. Germline V gives CDR1 MNHEY, CDR2 SVGAGI. This TCR derives from a woman aged 25 to 45 with Graves' hyperthyroidism. The specimen was blood. V usage is TRBV6-5 and J usage is TRBJ2-1; D is unresolved. CDR3 protein: CASSNGNEQFF. Written as DNA, the CDR3 is TGTGCCAGCAGTAACGGTAATGAGCAGTTCTTC.